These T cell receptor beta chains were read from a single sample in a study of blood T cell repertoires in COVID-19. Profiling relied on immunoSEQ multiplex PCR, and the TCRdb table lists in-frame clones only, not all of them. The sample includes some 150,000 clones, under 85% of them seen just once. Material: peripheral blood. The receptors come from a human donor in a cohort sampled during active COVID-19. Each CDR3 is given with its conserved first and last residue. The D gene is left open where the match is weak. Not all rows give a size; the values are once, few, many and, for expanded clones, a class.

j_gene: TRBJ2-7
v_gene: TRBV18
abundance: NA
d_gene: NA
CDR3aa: CASSGTTYEQYF
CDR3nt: TGTGCCAGCTCAGGGACAACCTACGAGCAGTACTTC

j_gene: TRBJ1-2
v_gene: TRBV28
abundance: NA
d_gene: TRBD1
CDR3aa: CASSLRGRGYTF
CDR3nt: TGTGCCAGCAGCCTCAGGGGGCGTGGCTACACCTTC

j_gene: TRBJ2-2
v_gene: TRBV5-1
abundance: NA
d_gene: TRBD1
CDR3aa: CASSLNYGTGNTGELFF
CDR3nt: TGCGCCAGCAGCCTCAACTACGGGACAGGCAACACCGGGGAGCTGTTTTTT

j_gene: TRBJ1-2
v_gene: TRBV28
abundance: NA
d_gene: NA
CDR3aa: CAISLTEPAYGYTF
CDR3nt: TGTGCCATCTCCCTCACAGAGCCAGCCTATGGCTACACCTTC

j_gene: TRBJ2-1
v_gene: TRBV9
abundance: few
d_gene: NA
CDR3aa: CASSEGVGGEQFF
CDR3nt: TGTGCCAGCAGCGAGGGGGTTGGCGGTGAGCAGTTCTTC

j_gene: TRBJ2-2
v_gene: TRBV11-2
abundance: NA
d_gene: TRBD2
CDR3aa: CASSSLAGPNTGELFF
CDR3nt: TGTGCCAGCAGCTCGTTAGCGGGGCCGAACACCGGGGAGCTGTTTTTT

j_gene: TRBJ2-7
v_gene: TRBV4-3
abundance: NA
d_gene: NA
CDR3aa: CASSQDLTSGYEQYF
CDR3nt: TGCGCCAGCAGCCAAGATCTGACTAGTGGGTACGAGCAGTACTTC

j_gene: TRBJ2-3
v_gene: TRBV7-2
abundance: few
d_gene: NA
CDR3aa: CASSAQGLDTQYF
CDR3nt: TGTGCCAGCAGCGCCCAAGGACTCGATACGCAGTATTTT

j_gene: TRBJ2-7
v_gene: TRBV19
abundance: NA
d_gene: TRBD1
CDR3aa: CASSPGQTYYEQYF
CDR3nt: TGTGCCAGTAGCCCGGGACAGACCTACTACGAGCAGTACTTC

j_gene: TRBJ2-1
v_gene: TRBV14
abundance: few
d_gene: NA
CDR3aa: CASASWGPEREQFF
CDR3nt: TGTGCCAGCGCCTCCTGGGGGCCTGAAAGGGAGCAGTTCTTC

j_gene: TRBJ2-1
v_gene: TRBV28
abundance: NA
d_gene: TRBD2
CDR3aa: CASSLTPTSGSRDEQFF
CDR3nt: TGTGCCAGCAGCCTAACGCCGACTAGCGGGAGCAGGGATGAGCAGTTCTTC

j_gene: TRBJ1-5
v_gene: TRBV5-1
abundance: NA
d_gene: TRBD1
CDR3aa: CASSPGTVENQPQHF
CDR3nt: TGCGCCAGCAGCCCCGGGACAGTTGAAAATCAGCCCCAGCATTTT

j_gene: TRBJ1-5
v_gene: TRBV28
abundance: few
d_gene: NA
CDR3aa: CASTLPPNQPQHF
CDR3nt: TGTGCCAGCACCCTCCCCCCCAATCAGCCCCAGCATTTT

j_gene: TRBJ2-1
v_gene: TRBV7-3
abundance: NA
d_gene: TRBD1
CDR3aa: CASSARTGGILNEQFF
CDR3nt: TGTGCCAGCAGCGCGCGGACAGGGGGTATATTAAATGAGCAGTTCTTC

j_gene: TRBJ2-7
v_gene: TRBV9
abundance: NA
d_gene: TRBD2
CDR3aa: CASSLGLAGGSEEQYF
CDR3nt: TGTGCCAGCAGCCTTGGACTAGCGGGAGGTTCGGAGGAGCAGTACTTC

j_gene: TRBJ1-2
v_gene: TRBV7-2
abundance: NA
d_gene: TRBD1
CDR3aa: CASSPPGRGLEGYTF
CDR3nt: TGTGCCAGCAGCCCCCCCGGGAGGGGGCTAGAAGGCTACACCTTC

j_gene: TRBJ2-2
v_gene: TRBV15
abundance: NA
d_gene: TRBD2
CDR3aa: CATRLGGGSAGELFF
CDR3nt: TGTGCCACCCGATTAGGCGGGGGGAGCGCCGGGGAGCTGTTTTTT

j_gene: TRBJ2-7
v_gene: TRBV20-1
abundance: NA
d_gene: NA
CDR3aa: CSARGQGEQYF
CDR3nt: TGCAGTGCTAGGGGCCAAGGCGAGCAGTACTTC

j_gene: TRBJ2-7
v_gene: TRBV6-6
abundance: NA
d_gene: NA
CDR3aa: CASTPQRSYEQYF
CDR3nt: TGTGCCAGCACCCCTCAGCGTTCCTACGAGCAGTACTTC

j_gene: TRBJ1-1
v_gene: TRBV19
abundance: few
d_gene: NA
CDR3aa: CASGMGAEAFF
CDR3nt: TGTGCCAGCGGTATGGGAGCTGAAGCTTTCTTT

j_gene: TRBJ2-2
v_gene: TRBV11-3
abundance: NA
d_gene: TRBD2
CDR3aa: CASSLDGRLNTGELFF
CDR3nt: TGTGCCAGCAGCTTAGACGGGAGGCTGAACACCGGGGAGCTGTTTTTT

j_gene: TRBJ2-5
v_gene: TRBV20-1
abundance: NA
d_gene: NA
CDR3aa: CSAENQETQYF
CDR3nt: TGCAGTGCCGAGAACCAAGAGACCCAGTACTTC

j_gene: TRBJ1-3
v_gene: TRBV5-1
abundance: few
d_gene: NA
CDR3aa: CASSPRAGDGNTIYF
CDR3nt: TGCGCCAGCAGCCCCCGGGCGGGGGACGGAAACACCATATATTTT

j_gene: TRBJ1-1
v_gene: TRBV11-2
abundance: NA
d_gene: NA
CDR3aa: CATQTGMGLNTEAFF
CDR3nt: TGTGCCACCCAGACGGGTATGGGTCTGAACACTGAAGCTTTCTTT

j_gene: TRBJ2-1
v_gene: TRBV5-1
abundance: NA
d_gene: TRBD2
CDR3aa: CASSPSGLAGGEQFF
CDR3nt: TGCGCCAGCAGCCCGAGTGGACTAGCGGGAGGTGAGCAGTTCTTC

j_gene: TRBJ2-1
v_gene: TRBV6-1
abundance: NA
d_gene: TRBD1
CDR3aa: CASSDFMGQGVLNEQFF
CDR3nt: TGTGCCAGCAGTGACTTTATGGGACAGGGGGTATTGAATGAGCAGTTCTTC

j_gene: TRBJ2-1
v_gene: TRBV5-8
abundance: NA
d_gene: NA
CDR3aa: CASSLQGGTYNEQFF
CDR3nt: TGTGCCAGCAGTCTACAGGGGGGGACATACAATGAGCAGTTCTTC

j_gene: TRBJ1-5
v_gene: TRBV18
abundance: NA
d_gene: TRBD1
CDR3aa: CASSPTGGGNQPQHF
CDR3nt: TGTGCCAGCTCACCGACAGGGGGAGGAAATCAGCCCCAGCATTTT

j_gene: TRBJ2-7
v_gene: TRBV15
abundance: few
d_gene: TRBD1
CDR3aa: CATSRGLPGTGVNRYEQYF
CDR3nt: TGTGCCACCAGCAGAGGACTTCCCGGGACAGGGGTTAATCGGTACGAGCAGTACTTC

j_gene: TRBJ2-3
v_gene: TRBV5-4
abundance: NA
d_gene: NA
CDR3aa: CASSLGASETDTQYF
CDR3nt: TGTGCCAGCAGCTTGGGTGCTAGCGAGACAGATACGCAGTATTTT

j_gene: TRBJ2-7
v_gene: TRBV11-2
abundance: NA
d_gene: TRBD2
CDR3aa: CASSHSGSGSYEQYF
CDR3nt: TGTGCCAGCAGCCATAGCGGGAGTGGGTCCTACGAGCAGTACTTC

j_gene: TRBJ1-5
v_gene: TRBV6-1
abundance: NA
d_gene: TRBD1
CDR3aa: CASSERQGQPQHF
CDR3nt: TGTGCCAGCAGTGAACGACAGGGTCAGCCCCAGCATTTT

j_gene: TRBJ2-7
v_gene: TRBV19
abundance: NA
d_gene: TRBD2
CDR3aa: CASSIGRREHEQYF
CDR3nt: TGTGCCAGTAGTATAGGTCGGCGGGAGCACGAGCAGTACTTC

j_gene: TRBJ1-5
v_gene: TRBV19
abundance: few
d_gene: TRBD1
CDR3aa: CASSGEQGARNQPQHF
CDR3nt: TGTGCCAGTAGTGGGGAACAGGGGGCGCGCAATCAGCCCCAGCATTTT

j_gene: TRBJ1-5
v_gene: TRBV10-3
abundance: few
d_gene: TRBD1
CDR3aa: CAISHGTGKGQPQHF
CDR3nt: TGTGCCATCAGTCACGGGACAGGGAAGGGTCAGCCCCAGCATTTT

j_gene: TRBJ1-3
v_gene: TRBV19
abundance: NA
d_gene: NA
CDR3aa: CASSVQADSGNTIYF
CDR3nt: TGTGCCAGTAGCGTACAGGCCGACTCTGGAAACACCATATATTTT

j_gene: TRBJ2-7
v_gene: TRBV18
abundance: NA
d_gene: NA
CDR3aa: CASSPTRNYEQYF
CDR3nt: TGTGCCAGCTCACCGACTAGGAACTACGAGCAGTACTTC

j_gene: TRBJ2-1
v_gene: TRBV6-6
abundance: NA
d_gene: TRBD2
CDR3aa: CASTTLAGYNEQFF
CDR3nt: TGTGCCAGCACCACACTAGCGGGTTACAATGAGCAGTTCTTC

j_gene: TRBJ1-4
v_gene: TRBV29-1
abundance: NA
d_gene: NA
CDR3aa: CSVGRINPGEKLFF
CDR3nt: TGCAGCGTTGGTAGGATCAACCCGGGGGAAAAACTGTTTTTT

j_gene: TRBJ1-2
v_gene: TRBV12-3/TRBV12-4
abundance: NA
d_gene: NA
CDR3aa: CASSPSGWGYTF
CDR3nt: TGTGCCAGCAGTCCTTCGGGATGGGGCTACACCTTC

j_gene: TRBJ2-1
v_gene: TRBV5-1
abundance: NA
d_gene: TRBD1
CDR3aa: CASSPGQGNYGVEQFF
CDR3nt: TGCGCCAGCAGCCCAGGACAGGGAAATTACGGAGTTGAGCAGTTCTTC

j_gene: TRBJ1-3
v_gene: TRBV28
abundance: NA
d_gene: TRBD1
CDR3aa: CASLAGQGVWNTIYF
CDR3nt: TGTGCCAGCCTAGCGGGACAGGGGGTTTGGAACACCATATATTTT

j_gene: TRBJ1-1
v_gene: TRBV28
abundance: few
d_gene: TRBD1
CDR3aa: CASRPGQGATEAFF
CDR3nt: TGTGCCAGCAGACCGGGACAGGGGGCGACTGAAGCTTTCTTT

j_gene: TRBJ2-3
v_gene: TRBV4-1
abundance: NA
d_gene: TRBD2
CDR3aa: CASSQESLSGRAMITQYF
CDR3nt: TGCGCCAGCAGCCAAGAATCGCTGAGCGGGAGGGCCATGATTACGCAGTATTTT

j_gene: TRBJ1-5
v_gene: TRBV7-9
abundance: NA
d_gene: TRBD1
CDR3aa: CASSPGTGGRQPQHF
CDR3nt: TGTGCCAGCAGCCCCGGGACAGGGGGGCGACAGCCCCAGCATTTT

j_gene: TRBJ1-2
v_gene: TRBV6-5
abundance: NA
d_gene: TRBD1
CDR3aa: CASSIAGGYGGYTF
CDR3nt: TGTGCCAGCAGTATCGCAGGGGGCTATGGTGGCTACACCTTC

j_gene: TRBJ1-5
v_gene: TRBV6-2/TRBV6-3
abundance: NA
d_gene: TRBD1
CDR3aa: CASSTDRGDRPQHF
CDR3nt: TGTGCCAGCAGTACGGACAGGGGCGACAGGCCCCAGCATTTT

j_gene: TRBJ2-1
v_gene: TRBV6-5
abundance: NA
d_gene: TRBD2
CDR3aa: CASSYSSQREGREQFF
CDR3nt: TGTGCCAGCAGTTACTCGTCACAGCGGGAGGGCCGTGAGCAGTTCTTC

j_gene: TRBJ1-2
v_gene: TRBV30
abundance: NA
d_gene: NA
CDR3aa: CAWRAPLGEGSYGYTF
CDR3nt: TGTGCCTGGAGAGCCCCCCTCGGGGAGGGATCCTATGGCTACACCTTC

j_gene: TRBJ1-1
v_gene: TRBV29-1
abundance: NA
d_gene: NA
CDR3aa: CSVDAQGGTEAFF
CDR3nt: TGCAGCGTTGACGCCCAGGGAGGGACTGAAGCTTTCTTT

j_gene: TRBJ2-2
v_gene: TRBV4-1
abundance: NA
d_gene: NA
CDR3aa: CASNRRGDTGELFF
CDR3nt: TGCGCCAGCAACCGCCGCGGGGACACCGGGGAGCTGTTTTTT

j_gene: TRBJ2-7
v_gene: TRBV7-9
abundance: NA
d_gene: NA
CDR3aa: CASSSLDRTSSYEQYF
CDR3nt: TGTGCCAGCAGCTCCCTTGACAGGACCAGCTCCTACGAGCAGTACTTC

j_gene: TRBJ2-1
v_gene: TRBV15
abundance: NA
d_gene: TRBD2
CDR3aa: CATSRDLLANEQFF
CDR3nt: TGTGCCACCAGCAGAGATTTACTAGCGAATGAGCAGTTCTTC

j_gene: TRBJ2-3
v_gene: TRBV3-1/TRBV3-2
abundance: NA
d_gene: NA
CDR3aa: CASSHGVGTDTQYF
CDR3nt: TGTGCCAGCAGCCACGGAGTGGGCACAGATACGCAGTATTTT

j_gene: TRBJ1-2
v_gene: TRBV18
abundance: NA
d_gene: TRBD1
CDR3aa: CASSPGQIYGYTF
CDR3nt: TGTGCCAGCTCACCGGGACAGATTTATGGCTACACCTTC

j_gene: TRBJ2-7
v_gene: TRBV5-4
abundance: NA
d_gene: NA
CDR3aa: CASSSNSREEQYF
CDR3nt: TGTGCCAGCAGCTCAAACTCTAGAGAAGAGCAGTACTTC

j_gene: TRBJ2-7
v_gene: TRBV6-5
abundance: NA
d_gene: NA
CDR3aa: CASSLPTADCFF
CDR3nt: TGTGCCAGCAGCCTGCCGACAGCAGACTGTTTCTTC

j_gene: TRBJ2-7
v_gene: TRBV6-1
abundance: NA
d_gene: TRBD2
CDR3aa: CASSDQSSGDSYEQYF
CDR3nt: TGTGCCAGCAGTGACCAAAGTAGCGGGGATTCCTACGAGCAGTACTTC

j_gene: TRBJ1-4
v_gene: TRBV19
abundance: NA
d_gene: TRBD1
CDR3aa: CASSDPTGGEEEKLFF
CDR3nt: TGTGCCAGTAGTGACCCAACAGGGGGCGAAGAGGAAAAACTGTTTTTT